This T cell receptor (beta chain) was recorded in a study of cytomegalovirus exposure and HLA in healthy donors (dated by TCRdb to about 2017). The study in broad terms: In an earlier analysis of around 540 of the donors, 250 to 350 Gb of sequence data and 117 million unique TCR beta sequences from 150 million to 200 million T cells were reported. Four to six DR-DQ haplotypes were handled as single units for association and clustering because linkage in the cohort was strong. To predict cytomegalovirus infection status, the study combined high-throughput TCR immunosequencing, statistical association of individual TCRs with disease status, and machine learning. Alongside the repertoire data, information on donor age, sex, ethnicity and CMV serostatus was compiled. A later analysis re-analyzed previously published TCR beta repertoires from about 730 donors and added high-resolution HLA genotyping to study TCR occurrence patterns. Every repertoire in the discovery cohort had been generated on one and the same sequencing platform. In an earlier analysis of roughly 580 of the donors, high-throughput TCR beta sequencing was used to judge whether each TCR beta V gene segment behaved as functional or pseudogenic. Of the 300 to 500 genotyped donors, less than 90% were placed in the genetic ancestry cluster associated with self-reported Caucasian donors. Among about 360 genotyped donors of the cohort, an average of approximately 240,000 unique TCR beta nucleotide sequences were sequenced per donor, roughly 20% of them non-productive. In the later analysis, no new phenotypic data were used to find candidate immune exposures; instead, reliance was placed on TCR beta sequences and their occurrence across donors. A separate validation cohort of over 95 different subjects was used in addition to the roughly 620-subject first cohort. The T cell repertoires of around 670 subjects were profiled by immunosequencing and related to cytomegalovirus serostatus. Class I and class II HLA loci were covered by the typing at four-digit resolution. The number of donors typed differed by locus, with about 629-640 for A, B, C, DRB1 and DQB1, around 500 for DQA1, 600 to 610 for DPA1, and some 440 for DPB1. The study aimed to test whether cataloging public T cell receptors could reveal signatures of past pathogen exposure. Approximately 300 gigabases of sequencing data and around 88 million unique TCR sequences made up an early release that covered under 750 HLA-typed donors. Genome-wide SNP genotypes for about three fifths of the roughly 670 donors were used in a later genetic analysis, which treated that subset as a discovery cohort. Here is what the overall study found, with its caveats: Only TCR beta chains were sequenced in this cohort, and the absence of alpha or paired-chain data limited detectable features. A later analysis associated roughly 17,000 TCR beta sequences with specific HLA alleles at a false discovery rate of 0.05. Most TCR sequences were observed very rarely across donors, whereas some public TCRs were present in many individuals. A total of 164 TCR beta chains were listed by the study as associated with cytomegalovirus. Because counts were too low, fewer than 20 rarely observed V segments, including chromosome 9 orphons, were excluded from the earlier analysis of around 590 of the donors. According to a later analysis, TCR association rates differed among HLA loci, with DRB1 alleles showing the most associated TCRs and HLA-C alleles showing the fewest. In vitro tests confirmed that a few of the cytomegalovirus-associated TCR beta chains recognize cytomegalovirus antigens. Most CMV-associated TCR beta chains appeared to be HLA-restricted in a later analysis, and the HLA associations seemed to be driven largely by CMV exposure. Strong co-occurrence of HLA alleles, especially DR and DQ, made assigning TCR associations to individual alleles difficult. Because HLA typing was missing for some donors at each locus, association tests included only the typed subset. In a later analysis, HLA-associated TCR beta chains were found to be more clonally expanded and to have lower generation probabilities than equally common non-associated chains. CMV serostatus was the only immune exposure information available for the cohort. A further reported finding was that TCR beta sequences accurately predicted the HLA-A and HLA-B alleles for most subjects in the first cohort. The authors suggested that the approach could potentially be generalized to other disease states and immunological phenotypes. A group of highly shared sequence variants was considered likely to be a technical artifact of the sequencing pipeline. Presence/absence analyses assumed roughly uniform sequencing depth across donors, an assumption that may not hold. According to a later analysis, parvovirus B19, influenza, CMV and Epstein-Barr virus appeared linked to several top co-occurrence clusters. In a later genetic analysis, fewer N-insertions in productive TCRs were reported among donors in an Asian-associated ancestry cluster than the approximately 710-donor mean. Because the 87-base-pair reads could not distinguish some IMGT-functional V segments, including TRBV6-2 and TRBV6-3, those segments were excluded. Linkage disequilibrium might explain the correlated functional status among segregating V segments, but an unknown experimental factor could not be ruled out. The classifier was reported to diagnose cytomegalovirus status with high specificity and sensitivity in both the original cohort and the validation cohort. An association between a missense DCLRE1C variant and V-gene and J-gene trimming of TCR beta chains was found in a later genetic analysis and replicated in an independent cohort. An earlier analysis of approximately 590 of the donors showed that most TCR beta V segments appeared in productive rearrangements either about 87% or about 30% of the time, which broadly matched IMGT annotations.

A note on this clone: Its antigen remains undetermined. No base-level quality is on record; no much larger clone is a single base apart.

The method behind the library was the immunoSEQ multiplex PCR assay. For the multiplex PCR, a mixture combining 60 forward primers for TCR Vbeta segments and 13 reverse primers for TCR Jbeta segments was used. A multiplex PCR assay on genomic DNA amplified the CDR3 region of rearranged TCR beta genes. On the Illumina HiSeq System, the amplified TCR beta libraries were sequenced as 87-base-pair reads. In the authors' own workflow: A later analysis tallied roughly 76 million unique TCR beta chains across the 660 or so repertoires, and some 10 million of those chains were shared by two or more donors. To remove PCR and sequencing errors, raw reads were error-corrected and collapsed into unique sequences using a nearest-neighbor algorithm that merged closely related sequences. CDR3 sequences were aligned to IMGT reference sequences to assign V, D and J gene segments. For a sequence to be retained, a match of at least six nucleotides to both a V gene segment and a J gene segment was required. Rearrangements were classified as productive when the CDR3 lacked stop codons and remained in frame with V and J, and all other rearrangements were classified as non-productive. CDR3 was defined by IMGT convention, running from the second conserved V-encoded cysteine to the conserved J-encoded phenylalanine. The earlier analysis of about 570 of the donors excluded any sequence lacking an unambiguous match to a single V gene segment. An earlier analysis of under 750 of the donors called V segments functional above 56.7% productive rearrangements and segregating when the between-donor standard deviation exceeded 5%. A statistical classification framework was built for diagnosing cytomegalovirus status from the catalog of TCR beta chain sequences. In a later analysis, TCR nucleotide sequences were compared against IMGT/GENE-DB human TR gene sequences so that V and J genes could be assigned. Using the TCRdist pipeline, a later analysis assigned CDR3 sequences along with most-parsimonious VDJ recombination scenarios. In a later analysis, each TCR beta chain was defined by its CDR3 amino acid sequence together with its V-gene family, and reads lacking a unique V-gene family were excluded. To address suspected cross-contamination and a sequencing artifact, a later analysis removed approximately 600 highly shared, low-generation-probability nucleotide sequences. In a later analysis, a clonal expansion index for each public chain was calculated from normalized within-repertoire ranks of inferred template counts. A later analysis computed generation probabilities with a VDJ recombination model fitted to out-of-frame rearrangements, and checked the results against IGoR. Hypergeometric tests were used in a later analysis to score TCR-TCR, TCR-HLA and TCR-CMV co-occurrence, with a repertoire-size bias correction applied to the TCR pairs. In a later analysis, false discovery rates were estimated by permuting HLA or CMV assignments 20 times. In a later analysis, co-occurring TCRs were grouped using DBSCAN, with TCRdist sequence similarity added in when clustering inside HLA-allele-positive subsets. Repertoires with fewer than 30,000 or more than 120,000 public chains were left out of co-occurrence clustering, as were about five repertoires with anomalous nucleotide sharing. Held by TCRdb, this immuneACCESS table contains in-frame sequences only and omits some clones. Under half of the omission traces to an unresolved V gene where checked; the cause of the rest is unknown. That table is the source of V, J and clone size, and D and trimming were worked out from the DNA. This sample comprises about 160,000 clones, around three quarters of them detected only once. Together, the top ten hold over 0.95% of the sample.

The cohort comprised 550 to 700 healthy bone marrow donors. At the time of sampling, every cohort member was nominally healthy, though immune exposures that went unrecorded were likely present. The donor was CMV seronegative and was included in the group of hundreds of seronegative cohort members. Every donor gave a peripheral blood sample, and the peripheral blood mononuclear cells from that sample were used for TCR beta sequencing. The Qiagen DNeasy Blood Extraction Kit was used to extract genomic DNA from the blood cell samples. The CDR3 starts with the cysteine, ends with the phenylalanine, and has 13 residues. This entry keeps only the CDR3 DNA: 39 bases, framed from base 1. From V the trimming removes 3 bases and from J it removes 4 bases, while the gene matches leave 2 bases of the junction unaccounted for. Reading the germline V gene gives CDR1 SNHLY and CDR2 FYNNEI.

Recombination connected TRBV2 to TRBJ2-7; TRBD1 fits 8 bases in the junction. This TCR was recovered from a middle-aged woman in good health and CMV-seronegative. Material for sequencing was PBMCs. For the CDR3, the sequence is CASSDRGPYEQYF. The DNA sequence reads TGTGCCAGCAGTGACAGGGGGCCGTACGAGCAGTACTTC.